The following is a T cell receptor (beta chain) sequence with its context. Antigen unknown. The trim removed 4 bases at V and 6 bases at J, leaving 4 bases unmatched. Germline CDR1 is SGHKS and CDR2 is YYEKEE (reference sequence). The CDR3 extends over 13 amino acids. This entry belongs to a study of OX40 agonist ivuxolimab in advanced cancers. Study as a whole: Prior anti-PD-1, anti-PD-L1 or anti-CTLA-4 therapy was allowed; approximately 41% had some. Three patients, one with hepatocellular carcinoma and two with cutaneous melanoma, achieved partial responses. Study results and limitations: Expanded peripheral T-cell antigen specificity went undetermined.

Some clones are missing from TCRdb's copy, which holds only in-frame ones; the method was immunoSEQ multiplex PCR. The repertoire consists of approximately 66,000 clones, with 85% occurring once and the leading ten covering about 0.76%. This specimen was CD4+ or CD8+ T cells sorted from blood, taken in a trial of the OX40 agonist ivuxolimab. The rearrangement joins TRBV5-5 to TRBJ1-5; 7 bases map to TRBD1. This TCR was recovered from an adult with an advanced solid tumor such as melanoma, head and neck, liver or kidney cancer. The DNA of the CDR3 is TGTGCCAGCAGCCTCGGGACAGTTCAGCCCCAGCATTTT. It encodes CASSLGTVQPQHF.